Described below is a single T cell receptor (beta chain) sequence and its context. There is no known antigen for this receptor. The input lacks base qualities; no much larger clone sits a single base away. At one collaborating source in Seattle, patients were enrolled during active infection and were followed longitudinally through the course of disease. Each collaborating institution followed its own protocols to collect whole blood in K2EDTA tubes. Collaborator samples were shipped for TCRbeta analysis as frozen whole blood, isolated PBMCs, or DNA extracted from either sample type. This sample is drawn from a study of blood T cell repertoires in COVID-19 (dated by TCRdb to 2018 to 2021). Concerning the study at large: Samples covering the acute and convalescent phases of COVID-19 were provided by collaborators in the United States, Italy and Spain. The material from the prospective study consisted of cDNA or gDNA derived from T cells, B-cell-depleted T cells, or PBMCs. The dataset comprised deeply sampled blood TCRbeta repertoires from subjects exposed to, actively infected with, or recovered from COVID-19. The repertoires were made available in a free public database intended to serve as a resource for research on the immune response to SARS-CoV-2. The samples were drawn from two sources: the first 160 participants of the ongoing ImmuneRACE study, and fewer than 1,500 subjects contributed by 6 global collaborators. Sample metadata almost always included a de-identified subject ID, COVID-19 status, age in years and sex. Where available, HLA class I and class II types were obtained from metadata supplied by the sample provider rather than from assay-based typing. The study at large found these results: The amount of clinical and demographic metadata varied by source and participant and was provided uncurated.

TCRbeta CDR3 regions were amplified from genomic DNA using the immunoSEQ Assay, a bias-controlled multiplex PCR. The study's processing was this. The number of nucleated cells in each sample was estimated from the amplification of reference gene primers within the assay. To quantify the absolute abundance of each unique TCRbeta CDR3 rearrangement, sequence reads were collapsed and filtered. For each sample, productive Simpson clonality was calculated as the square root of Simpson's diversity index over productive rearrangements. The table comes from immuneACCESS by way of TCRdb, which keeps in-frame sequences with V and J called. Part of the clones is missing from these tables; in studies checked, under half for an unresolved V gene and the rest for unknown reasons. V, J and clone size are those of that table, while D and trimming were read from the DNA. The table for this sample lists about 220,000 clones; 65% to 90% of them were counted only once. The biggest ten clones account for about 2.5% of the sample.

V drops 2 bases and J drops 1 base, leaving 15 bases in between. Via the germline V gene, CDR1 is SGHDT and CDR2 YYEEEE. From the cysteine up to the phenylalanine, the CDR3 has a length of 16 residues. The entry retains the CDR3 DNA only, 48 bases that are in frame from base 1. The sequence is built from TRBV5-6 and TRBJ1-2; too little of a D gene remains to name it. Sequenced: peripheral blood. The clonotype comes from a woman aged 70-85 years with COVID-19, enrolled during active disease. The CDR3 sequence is CASSFLGSGFNYGYTF. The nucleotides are TGTGCCAGCAGCTTTCTCGGGTCGGGGTTTAACTATGGCTACACCTTC.